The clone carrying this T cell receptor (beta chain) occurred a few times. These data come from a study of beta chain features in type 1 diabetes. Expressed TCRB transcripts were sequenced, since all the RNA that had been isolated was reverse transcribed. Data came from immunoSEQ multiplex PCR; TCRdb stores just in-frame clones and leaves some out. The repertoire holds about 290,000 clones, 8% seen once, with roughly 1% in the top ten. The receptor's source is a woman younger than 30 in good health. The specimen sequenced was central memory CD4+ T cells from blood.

CDR3 amino acids: CAWREPLNTEAFF. The DNA of the CDR3 is TGTGCCTGGAGGGAGCCCTTGAACACTGAAGCTTTCTTT. V and J are TRBV30 and TRBJ1-1; D uncertain. V dropped 3 bases and J dropped 0 bases, with 8 bases sitting between them. The CDR3 runs 13 residues. The germline V gene encodes CDR1 GTSNPN and CDR2 SVGIG (reference sequence).